Listed below are T cell receptor beta chains from one sample, sequenced in a study of OX40 agonist ivuxolimab in advanced cancers. The protocol was immunoSEQ multiplex PCR, while the TCRdb copy is restricted to in-frame clones and leaves out a portion. The sample lists over 65,000 clones, roughly 91% occurring once. Material: CD4+ or CD8+ T cells sorted from blood, obtained in a trial of the OX40 agonist ivuxolimab. These receptors were obtained from an adult with an advanced solid tumor such as melanoma, head and neck, liver or kidney cancer. CDR3s leave out the opening cysteine and the closing phenylalanine or tryptophan.

v_call	j_call	cdr3_aa
TRBV11-2	TRBJ2-2	ASSSRGVSGELF
TRBV5-4	TRBJ1-3	ASSTGVSGNTIY
TRBV2	TRBJ1-2	ATPGQTNYGYT
TRBV14	TRBJ2-5	ASSQNWRETQY
TRBV7-8	TRBJ2-4	ASSPAPPVVVQY
TRBV7-2	TRBJ1-1	ASSFRAGGESEAF
TRBV28	TRBJ2-5	ASSLAGGGETQY
TRBV6-6	TRBJ1-5	ASSYSSRDQPQH
TRBV11-3	TRBJ1-5	ASSPMRRHQPQH
TRBV10-3	TRBJ2-1	AISEGRGRSGENEQF
TRBV19	TRBJ2-6	ANVPHQQMDPISGANVLT
TRBV19	TRBJ1-2	ASSMGISPGLRGYT